Included here is one T cell receptor beta chain sequence, with context. Its antigen is currently unknown. At the time of sampling, donors were nominally healthy, though unrecorded immune exposures were likely. CDR3 length: 15 amino acids. V lost 2 bases and J 0 bases, leaving 11 bases between the germline ends. The V gene's germline CDR1 is SGHKS and CDR2 YYEKEE (reference sequence). This sample is drawn from a study of cytomegalovirus exposure and HLA in healthy donors. Study-wide background: A prior analysis found 100 million to 140 million unique TCR beta sequences from roughly 180 million T cells.

The PCR made use of 60 Vbeta and 13 Jbeta primers. Only in-frame clones appear in the TCRdb table, and some are missing; sequencing was by immunoSEQ multiplex PCR. The sample records about 120,000 clones, approximately 72% being singletons. Study outcomes and limitations: Later findings reportedly placed an Asian-associated ancestry cluster below the approximately 670-donor mean for N-insertions. TCR beta V- and J-gene trimming, according to a later analysis, was linked to a missense DCLRE1C variant.

The sample taken for sequencing was PBMCs. The sequence was obtained from a man in his sixties in good health and CMV-seropositive. The V gene is TRBV5-5, the J gene TRBJ1-1; D is unresolved. The CDR3 nucleotides are TGTGCCAGCAGCTTTCTCGGAGCCCTGAACACTGAAGCTTTCTTT. It specifies CASSFLGALNTEAFF.